The 15 T cell receptor beta chains below were found in one sample sequenced in a study of cytomegalovirus exposure and HLA in healthy donors. PCR employed 60 Vbeta and 13 Jbeta primers. Profiling relied on immunoSEQ multiplex PCR, and the TCRdb table lists in-frame clones only, not all of them. The sample has tens of thousands of clones, around four fifths seen once; the top ten hold under 3.5%. The sample taken for sequencing was PBMCs. Receptors were obtained from a man aged 50-59 years in good health and CMV-seropositive.

This clone has just a few counts. This rearrangement joins TRBV2 to TRBJ1-2; 8 bases align to TRBD1. V lost 3 bases to trimming and J lost 8 bases; unmatched junction nucleotides: 11. Germline CDR1 SNHLY, CDR2 FYNNEI. This CDR3 is built from 15 residues. The CDR3 sequence is CASSETTGAARGYTF. Written as DNA, the CDR3 is TGTGCCAGCAGTGAGACGACAGGGGCGGCTCGGGGCTACACCTTC.

This clone was seen a single time. The rearrangement uses TRBV6-5 and TRBJ1-6; D is undetermined. Germline V lookup: CDR1 MNHEY, CDR2 SVGAGI. The CDR3 covers 15 residues. V lost 0 bases, J lost 3 bases, and 6 bases lay in between. The CDR3 reads CASSYSRDYNSPLHF. In DNA, the CDR3 is TGTGCCAGCAGTTACTCGCGGGACTATAATTCACCCCTCCACTTT.

This rearrangement joins TRBV5-1 to TRBJ1-4; 10 bases map to TRBD1. V gave up 3 bases and J gave up 6 bases; unmatched junction bases: 5. CDR1 and CDR2 (germline): SGHRS, YFSETQ. The CDR3 consists of 15 residues. The CDR3 DNA follows: TGCGCCAGCAGCTCTGTTGGGACAGGGGATGAAAAACTGTTTTTT. Translation: CASSSVGTGDEKLFF.

The chain employs TRBV27 and TRBJ2-7, with a weak D call TRBD1 (5 bases). The CDR3 contains 12 residues. Trimming left V 7 bases short and J 4 bases short, with 11 bases between. Germline CDR1 reads MNHEY; CDR2 reads SMNVEV (reference sequence). The DNA of the CDR3 is TGTGCCAGCATAGGGGAAGGTTACGAGCAGTACTTC. It codes for CASIGEGYEQYF.

This chain links TRBV5-1 with TRBJ2-5; D possibly corresponds to TRBD2 (5 bases). Trimming pared 0 bases from V and 7 bases from J, leaving 13 bases between. From germline, CDR1 is SGHRS and CDR2 YFSETQ. This CDR3 is 14 amino acids long. This CDR3 reads CASSLEASRATQYF. For the CDR3, the DNA is TGCGCCAGCAGCTTGGAGGCTAGCCGGGCGACCCAGTACTTC.

This clone has only one observation. The germline gene is not matched at one end of the junction; a read error may be the cause. The chain is built from TRBV27 and TRBJ2-2; tentatively, D is TRBD2 (5 bases). This CDR3 comprises 15 residues. Per the germline V gene, CDR1 is MNHEY and CDR2 is SMNVEV (reference sequence). As DNA, the CDR3 is TGTGCCAGCAGTAATCTAGCTACTAACACTGGGGAGCTGTTTTTT. Protein product: CASSNLATNTGELFF.

This chain connects TRBV11-2 to TRBJ2-5, with 8 nucleotides matching TRBD1. With V trimmed by 4 bases and J by 5 bases, 12 bases remained unmatched. There are 16 residues in the CDR3. Germline CDR1 and CDR2: SGHAT and FQNNGV. The CDR3 reads CASSSGEQGARETQYF. The CDR3, as DNA: TGTGCCAGCAGCTCAGGGGAGCAGGGGGCGAGGGAGACCCAGTACTTC.

The chain links TRBV30 to TRBJ1-1; D is unresolved. The CDR3 has 15 amino acids. In germline, CDR1 is GTSNPN, CDR2 SVGIG (reference sequence). Trimming took 2 bases from V and 5 from J, leaving 18 bases between them. CDR3 protein: CAWSYNGLGGTEAFF. The CDR3 DNA sequence: TGTGCCTGGAGTTACAACGGACTGGGAGGGACTGAAGCTTTCTTT.

In this sample, this clone turned up a few times. The chain couples TRBV7-9 to TRBJ1-4; no firm D call. Deletions cut 5 bases from V and 8 bases from J, with 15 bases between. Germline V CDR1 and CDR2: SEHNR, FQNEAQ (reference sequence). The CDR3 extends over 14 amino acids. The DNA for the CDR3 is TGTGCCAGCAGCATCACCCGGGGTCCGGAAAAACTGTTTTTT. This codes for CASSITRGPEKLFF.

V and J are TRBV5-1 and TRBJ2-7, with 8 positions matching TRBD1. The CDR3 spans 13 residues. Germline V gene sequence: CDR1 SGHRS, CDR2 YFSETQ. The J segment lost 6 bases and the V segment lost 0 bases, leaving 2 bases of the junction unmatched. CDR3 loop: CASSLGTGLEQYF. CDR3 bases: TGCGCCAGCAGCTTGGGGACAGGGCTCGAGCAGTACTTC. The complete variable domain, with remaining parts taken from reference TRBV5-1 and TRBJ2-7, reads KAGVTQTPRYLIKTRGQQVTLSCSPISGHRSVSWYQQTPGQGLQFLFEYFSETQRNKGNFPGRFSGRQFSNSRSEMNVSTLELGDSALYLCASSLGTGLEQYFGPGTRLTVT.

The gene calls are TRBV19 and TRBJ2-1; 11 bases align to TRBD2. Germline CDR1 is LNHDA and CDR2 is SQIVND (reference sequence). J lost 6 bases, V lost 6 bases, and 7 bases had no gene match. The CDR3 covers 15 residues. The CDR3 nucleotides are TGTGCCAGTAGCCTTTCTAGCGGGAGGCCCAATGAGCAGTTCTTC. Translated, it gives CASSLSSGRPNEQFF.

A single count supports this clone. This chain joins TRBV5-1 and TRBJ1-1; no firm D call. The germline gives CDR1 SGHRS, CDR2 YFSETQ. The V end was cut by 4 bases, the J end by 4 bases, with 11 bases between. There are 13 residues in the CDR3. The CDR3 region is CASSVTTSTEAFF. The CDR3 DNA sequence: TGCGCCAGCAGCGTAACTACCTCCACTGAAGCTTTCTTT.

This clone was counted only a few times. The CDR3, as DNA: TGTGCCAGCAGTAAAAGAATCGGGACAGATGGCTACACCTTC. This sequence encodes CASSKRIGTDGYTF. This rearrangement joins TRBV27 to TRBJ1-2, with TRBD1 matching over 7 bases. The germline V gene encodes CDR1 MNHEY and CDR2 SMNVEV (reference sequence). The CDR3 length is 14 residues. The J segment lost 6 bases and the V segment lost 5 bases, leaving 9 bases of the junction unmatched.

In its sample, this clone was seen once. The rearrangement uses TRBV5-1 and TRBJ2-2, with a possible D match to TRBD2 (6 bases). Trimming removed 4 bases at V and 0 bases at J, with 16 bases between. The CDR3 extends over 17 amino acids. The germline V gene encodes CDR1 SGHRS and CDR2 YFSETQ. CDR3 nucleotides: TGCGCCAGCAGCCTCCTGTTTGGGACTGCGAACACCGGGGAGCTGTTTTTT. It encodes CASSLLFGTANTGELFF.

The CDR3 region is CASSVRLGTASYEQYF. DNA for the CDR3: TGTGCCAGCAGCGTACGGCTCGGGACAGCCTCCTACGAGCAGTACTTC. V gene TRBV11-2 combines with J gene TRBJ2-7; 7 bases fit TRBD1. Germline V gene data show CDR1 as SGHAT and CDR2 as FQNNGV. The V and J ends lost 5 bases and 0 bases, in that order; junction bases with no gene match: 10. The CDR3 is 16 residues long. The full variable domain, rest sourced from reference TRBV11-2 and TRBJ2-7, is EAGVAQSPRYKIIEKRQSVAFWCNPISGHATLYWYQQILGQGPKLLIQFQNNGVVDDSQLPKDRFSAERLKGVDSTLKIQPAKLEDSAVYLCASSVRLGTASYEQYFGPGTRLTVT.